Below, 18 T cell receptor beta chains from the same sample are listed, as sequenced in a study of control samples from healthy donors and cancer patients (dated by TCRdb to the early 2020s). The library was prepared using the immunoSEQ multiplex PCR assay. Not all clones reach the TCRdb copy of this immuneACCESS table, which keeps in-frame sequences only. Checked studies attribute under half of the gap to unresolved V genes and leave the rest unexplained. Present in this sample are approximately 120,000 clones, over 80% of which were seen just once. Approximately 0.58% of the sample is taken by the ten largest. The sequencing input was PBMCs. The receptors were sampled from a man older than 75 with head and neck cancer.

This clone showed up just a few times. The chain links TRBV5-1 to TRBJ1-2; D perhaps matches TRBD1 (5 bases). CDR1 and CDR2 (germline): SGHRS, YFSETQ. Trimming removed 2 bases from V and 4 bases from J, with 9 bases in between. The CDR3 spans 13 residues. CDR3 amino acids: CASSFPGSYGYTF. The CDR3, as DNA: TGCGCCAGCAGCTTCCCAGGGAGCTATGGCTACACCTTC.

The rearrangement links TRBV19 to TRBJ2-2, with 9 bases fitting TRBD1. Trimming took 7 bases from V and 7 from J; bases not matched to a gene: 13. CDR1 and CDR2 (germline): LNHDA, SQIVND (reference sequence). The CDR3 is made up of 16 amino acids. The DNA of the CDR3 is TGTGCCAGTACCCCAAGGGGACAGGGTAGAGTCGGGGAGCTGTTTTTT. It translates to CASTPRGQGRVGELFF.

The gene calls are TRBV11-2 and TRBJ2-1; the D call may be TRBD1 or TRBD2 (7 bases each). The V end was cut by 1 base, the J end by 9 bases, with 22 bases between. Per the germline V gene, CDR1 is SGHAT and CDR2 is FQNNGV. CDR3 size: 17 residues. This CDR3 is CASSLGGAPGGAGEQFF. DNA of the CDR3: TGTGCCAGCAGCTTAGGGGGGGCCCCAGGGGGGGCGGGTGAGCAGTTCTTC.

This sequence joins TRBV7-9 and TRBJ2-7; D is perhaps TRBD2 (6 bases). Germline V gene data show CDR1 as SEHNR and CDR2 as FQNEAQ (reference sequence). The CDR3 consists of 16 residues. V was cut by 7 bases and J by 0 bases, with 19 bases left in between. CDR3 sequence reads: CASIPLGGVGSYEQYF. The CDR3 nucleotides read TGTGCCAGCATCCCCTTGGGGGGAGTCGGCTCCTACGAGCAGTACTTC.

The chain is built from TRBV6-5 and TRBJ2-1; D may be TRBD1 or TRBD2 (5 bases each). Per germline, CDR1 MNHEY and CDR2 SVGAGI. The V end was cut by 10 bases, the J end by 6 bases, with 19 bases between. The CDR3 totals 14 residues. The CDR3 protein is CAKRLGDPINEQFF. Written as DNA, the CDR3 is TGTGCCAAGCGGTTGGGGGACCCTATCAATGAGCAGTTCTTC.

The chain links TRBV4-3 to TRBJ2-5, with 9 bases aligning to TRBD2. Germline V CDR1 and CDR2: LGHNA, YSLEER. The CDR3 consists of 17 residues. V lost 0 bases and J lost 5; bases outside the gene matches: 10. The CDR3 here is CASSQDTLAGIGETQYF. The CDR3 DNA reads TGCGCCAGCAGCCAAGATACTCTAGCGGGAATTGGGGAGACCCAGTACTTC.

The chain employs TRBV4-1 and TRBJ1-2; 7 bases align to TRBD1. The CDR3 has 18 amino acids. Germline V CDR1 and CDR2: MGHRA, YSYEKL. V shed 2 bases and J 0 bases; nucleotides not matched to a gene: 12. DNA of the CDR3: TGCGCCAGCAGCCAATTGGTTCCCGGGACAGAGCCTAACTATGGCTACACCTTC. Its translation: CASSQLVPGTEPNYGYTF.

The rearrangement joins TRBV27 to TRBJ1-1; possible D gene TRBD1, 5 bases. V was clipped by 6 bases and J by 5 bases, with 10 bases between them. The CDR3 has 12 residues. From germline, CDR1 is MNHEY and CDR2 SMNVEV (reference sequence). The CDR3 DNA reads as TGTGCCAGCAGGCGGGAGGGGACTGAAGCTTTCTTT. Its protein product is CASRREGTEAFF.

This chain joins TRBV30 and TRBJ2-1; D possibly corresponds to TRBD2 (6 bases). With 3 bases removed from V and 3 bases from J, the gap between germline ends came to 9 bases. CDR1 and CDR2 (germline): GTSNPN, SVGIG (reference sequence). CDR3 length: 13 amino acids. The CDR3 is CAWRGGNYNEQFF. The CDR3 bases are TGTGCCTGGAGAGGCGGGAACTACAATGAGCAGTTCTTC.

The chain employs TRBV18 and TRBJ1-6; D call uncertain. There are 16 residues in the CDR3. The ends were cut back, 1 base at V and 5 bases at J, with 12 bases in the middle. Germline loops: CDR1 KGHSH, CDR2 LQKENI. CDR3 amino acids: CASSPQGAGNNSPLHF. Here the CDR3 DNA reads TGTGCCAGCTCACCACAAGGAGCGGGTAATAATTCACCCCTCCACTTT.

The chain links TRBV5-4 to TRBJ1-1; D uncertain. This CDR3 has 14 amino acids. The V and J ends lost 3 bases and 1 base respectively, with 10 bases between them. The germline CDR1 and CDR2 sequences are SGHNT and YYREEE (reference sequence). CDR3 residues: CASSSYSANTEAFF. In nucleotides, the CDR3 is TGTGCCAGCAGCTCCTACAGCGCGAACACTGAAGCTTTCTTT.

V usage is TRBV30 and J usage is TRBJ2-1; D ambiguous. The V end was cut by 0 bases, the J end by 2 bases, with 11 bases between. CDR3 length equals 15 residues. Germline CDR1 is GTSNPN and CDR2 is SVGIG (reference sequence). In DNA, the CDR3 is TGTGCCTGGAGTGTACGCCCCTCGGCCTACAATGAGCAGTTCTTC. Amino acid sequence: CAWSVRPSAYNEQFF. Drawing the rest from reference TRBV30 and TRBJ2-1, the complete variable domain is SQTIHQWPATLVQPVGSPLSLECTVEGTSNPNLYWYRQAAGRGLQLLFYSVGIGQISSEVPQNLSASRPQDRQFILSSKKLLLSDSGFYLCAWSVRPSAYNEQFFGPGTRLTVL.

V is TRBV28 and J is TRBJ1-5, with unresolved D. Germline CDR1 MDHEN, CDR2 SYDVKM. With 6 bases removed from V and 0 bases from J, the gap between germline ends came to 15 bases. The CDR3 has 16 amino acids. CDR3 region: CASRTSPGYSNQPQHF. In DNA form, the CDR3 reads TGTGCCAGCAGAACCTCCCCGGGATATAGCAATCAGCCCCAGCATTTT.

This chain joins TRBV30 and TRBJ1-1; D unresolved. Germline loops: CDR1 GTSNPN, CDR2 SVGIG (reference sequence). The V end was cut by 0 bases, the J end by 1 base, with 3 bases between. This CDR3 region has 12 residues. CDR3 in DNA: TGTGCCTGGAGTGTAAGGAACACTGAAGCTTTCTTT. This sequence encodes CAWSVRNTEAFF. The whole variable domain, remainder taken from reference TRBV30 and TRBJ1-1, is SQTIHQWPATLVQPVGSPLSLECTVEGTSNPNLYWYRQAAGRGLQLLFYSVGIGQISSEVPQNLSASRPQDRQFILSSKKLLLSDSGFYLCAWSVRNTEAFFGQGTRLTVV.

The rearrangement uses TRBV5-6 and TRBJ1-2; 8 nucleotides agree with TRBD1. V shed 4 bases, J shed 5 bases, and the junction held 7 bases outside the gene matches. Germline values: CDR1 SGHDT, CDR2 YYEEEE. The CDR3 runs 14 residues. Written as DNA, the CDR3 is TGTGCCAGCAGCGAGACAGGGGAGCGGTATGGCTACACCTTC. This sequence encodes CASSETGERYGYTF.

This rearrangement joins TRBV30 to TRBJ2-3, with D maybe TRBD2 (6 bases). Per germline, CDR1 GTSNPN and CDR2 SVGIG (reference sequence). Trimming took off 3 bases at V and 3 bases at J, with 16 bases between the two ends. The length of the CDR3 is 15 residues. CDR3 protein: CAWSLATRRTDTQYF. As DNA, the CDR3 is TGTGCCTGGAGCCTAGCGACCAGGAGAACAGATACGCAGTATTTT.

The CDR3, as DNA: TGTGCCAGCAGTGAGTATCAGCGGGAACCGTTCTTC. Its translation is CASSEYQREPFF. J is TRBJ2-1 and V is TRBV6-1, with TRBD2 matching 7 bases. The ends lost 3 bases at V and 15 bases at J; junction bases unmatched: 8. Germline-derived CDR1 and CDR2 are MNHNS and SASEGT. The CDR3 extends over 12 amino acids.

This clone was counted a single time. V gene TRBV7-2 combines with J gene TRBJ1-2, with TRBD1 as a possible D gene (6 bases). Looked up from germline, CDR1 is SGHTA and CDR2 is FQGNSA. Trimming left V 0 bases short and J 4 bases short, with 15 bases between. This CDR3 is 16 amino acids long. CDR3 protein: CASSLAQGLVGYGYTF. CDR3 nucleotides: TGTGCCAGCAGCTTAGCCCAGGGGCTTGTGGGCTATGGCTACACCTTC.